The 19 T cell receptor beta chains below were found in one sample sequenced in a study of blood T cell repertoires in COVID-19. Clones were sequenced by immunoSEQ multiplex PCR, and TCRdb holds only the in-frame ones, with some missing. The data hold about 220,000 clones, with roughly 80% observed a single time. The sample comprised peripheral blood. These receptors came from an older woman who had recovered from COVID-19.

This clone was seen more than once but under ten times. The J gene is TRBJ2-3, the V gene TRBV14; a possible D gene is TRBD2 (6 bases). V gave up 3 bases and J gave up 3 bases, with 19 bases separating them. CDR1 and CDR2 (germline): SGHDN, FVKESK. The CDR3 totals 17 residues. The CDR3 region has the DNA TGTGCCAGCAGCCAGGAGGGTCCGGGGGACTTTACAGATACGCAGTATTTT. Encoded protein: CASSQEGPGDFTDTQYF.

CDR3 nucleotides: TGTGCCATCAGTGAGTTGGCAGATAATCAGCCCCAGCATTTT. This sequence encodes CAISELADNQPQHF. The V and J genes are TRBV10-3 and TRBJ1-5, with D unresolved. CDR3 length: 14 residues. Germline CDR1 and CDR2: ENHRY and SYGVKD. Deletions cut 1 base from V and 4 bases from J, with 8 bases between.

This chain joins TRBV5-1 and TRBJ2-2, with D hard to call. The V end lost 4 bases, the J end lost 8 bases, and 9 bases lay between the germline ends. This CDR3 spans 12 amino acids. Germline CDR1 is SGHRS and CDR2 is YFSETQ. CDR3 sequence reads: CASSATKGELFF. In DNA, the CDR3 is TGCGCCAGCAGCGCTACTAAGGGGGAGCTGTTTTTT. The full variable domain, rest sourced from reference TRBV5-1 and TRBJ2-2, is KAGVTQTPRYLIKTRGQQVTLSCSPISGHRSVSWYQQTPGQGLQFLFEYFSETQRNKGNFPGRFSGRQFSNSRSEMNVSTLELGDSALYLCASSATKGELFFGEGSRLTVL.

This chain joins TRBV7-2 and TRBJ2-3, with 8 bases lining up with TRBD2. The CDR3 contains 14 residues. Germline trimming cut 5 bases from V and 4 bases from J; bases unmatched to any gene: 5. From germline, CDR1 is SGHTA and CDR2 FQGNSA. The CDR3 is CASSPRTSPDTQYF. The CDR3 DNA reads TGTGCCAGCAGCCCCCGGACTAGCCCAGATACGCAGTATTTT.

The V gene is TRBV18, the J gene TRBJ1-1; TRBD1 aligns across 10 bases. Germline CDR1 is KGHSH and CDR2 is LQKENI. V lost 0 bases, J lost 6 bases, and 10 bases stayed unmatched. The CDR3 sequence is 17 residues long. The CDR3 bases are TGTGCCAGCTCACCACCGAGGGCGGACAGGGGGGACTCTGAAGCTTTCTTT. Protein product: CASSPPRADRGDSEAFF.

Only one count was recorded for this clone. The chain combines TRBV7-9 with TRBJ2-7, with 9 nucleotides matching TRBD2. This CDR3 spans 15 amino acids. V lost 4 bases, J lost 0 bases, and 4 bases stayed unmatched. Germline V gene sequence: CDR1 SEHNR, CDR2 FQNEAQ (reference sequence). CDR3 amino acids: CASSSTSGYSYEQYF. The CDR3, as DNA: TGTGCCAGCAGCTCCACTAGCGGGTACTCCTACGAGCAGTACTTC.

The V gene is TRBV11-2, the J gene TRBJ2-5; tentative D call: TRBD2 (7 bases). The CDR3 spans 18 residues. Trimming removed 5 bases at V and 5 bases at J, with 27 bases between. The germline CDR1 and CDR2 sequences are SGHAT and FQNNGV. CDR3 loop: CASSPPGGTTLTLETQYF. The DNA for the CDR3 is TGTGCCAGCAGCCCACCCGGGGGGACAACGCTGACGTTGGAGACCCAGTACTTC.

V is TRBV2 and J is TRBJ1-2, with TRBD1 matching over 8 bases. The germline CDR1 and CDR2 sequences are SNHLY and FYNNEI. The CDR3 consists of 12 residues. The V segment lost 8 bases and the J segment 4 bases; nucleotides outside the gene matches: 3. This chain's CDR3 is CASGGQGYGYTF. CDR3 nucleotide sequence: TGTGCCAGCGGAGGACAGGGCTATGGCTACACCTTC.

The chain's CDR3 is CASRISTGELFF. The CDR3 nucleotides read TGCGCCAGCAGAATATCCACCGGGGAGCTGTTTTTT. The chain combines TRBV10-2 with TRBJ2-2; no clear D gene. Germline V gene sequence: CDR1 WSHSY, CDR2 SAAADI. This CDR3 has 12 amino acids. Trimming pared 6 bases from V and 4 bases from J, leaving 6 bases between.

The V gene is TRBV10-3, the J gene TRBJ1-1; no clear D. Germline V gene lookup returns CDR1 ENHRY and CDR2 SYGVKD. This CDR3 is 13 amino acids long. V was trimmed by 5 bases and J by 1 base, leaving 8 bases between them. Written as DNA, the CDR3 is TGTGCCATCAGTCCGCAGGCGAACACTGAAGCTTTCTTT. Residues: CAISPQANTEAFF.

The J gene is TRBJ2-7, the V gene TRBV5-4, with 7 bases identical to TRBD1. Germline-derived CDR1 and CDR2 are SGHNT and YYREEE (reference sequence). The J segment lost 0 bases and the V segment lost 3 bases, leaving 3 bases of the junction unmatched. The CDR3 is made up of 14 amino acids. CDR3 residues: CASSSGTDSYEQYF. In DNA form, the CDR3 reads TGTGCCAGCAGCTCCGGGACAGACTCCTACGAGCAGTACTTC.

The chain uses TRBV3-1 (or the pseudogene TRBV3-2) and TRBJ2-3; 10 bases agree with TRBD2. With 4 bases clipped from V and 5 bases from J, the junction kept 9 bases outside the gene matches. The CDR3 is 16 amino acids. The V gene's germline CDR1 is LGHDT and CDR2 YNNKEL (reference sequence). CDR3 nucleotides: TGTGCCAGCAGCCGACACGCTAGCGGGGGAATAGATACGCAGTATTTT. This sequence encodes CASSRHASGGIDTQYF.

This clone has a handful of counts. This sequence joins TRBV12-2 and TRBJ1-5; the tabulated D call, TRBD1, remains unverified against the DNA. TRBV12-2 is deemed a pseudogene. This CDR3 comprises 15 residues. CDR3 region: CASRLGTGVNQPQHF. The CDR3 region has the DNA TGTGCAAGTCGCTTAGGGACAGGGGTGAATCAGCCCCAGCATTTT.

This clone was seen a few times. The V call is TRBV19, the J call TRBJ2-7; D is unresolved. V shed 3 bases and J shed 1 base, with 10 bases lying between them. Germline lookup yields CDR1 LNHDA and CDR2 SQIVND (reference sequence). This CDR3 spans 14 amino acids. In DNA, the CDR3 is TGTGCCAGTAGTATTTCGGCGGCGTCCTACGAGCAGTACTTC. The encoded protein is CASSISAASYEQYF.

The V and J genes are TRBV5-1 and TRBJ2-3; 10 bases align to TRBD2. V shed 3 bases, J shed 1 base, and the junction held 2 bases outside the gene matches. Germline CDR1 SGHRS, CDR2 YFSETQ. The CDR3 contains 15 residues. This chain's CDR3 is CASSSTSGGTDTQYF. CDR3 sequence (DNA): TGCGCCAGCAGCTCTACTAGCGGGGGCACAGATACGCAGTATTTT.

The chain's CDR3 is CASSTIPGNQPQHF. The CDR3 coding sequence is TGTGCCAGTAGTACAATCCCAGGGAATCAGCCCCAGCATTTT. The J gene is TRBJ1-5, the V gene TRBV19, with a weak D call TRBD1 (5 bases). The CDR3 has 14 amino acids. Per the germline V gene, CDR1 is LNHDA and CDR2 is SQIVND (reference sequence). V shed 4 bases and J shed 4 bases, with 11 bases lying between them.

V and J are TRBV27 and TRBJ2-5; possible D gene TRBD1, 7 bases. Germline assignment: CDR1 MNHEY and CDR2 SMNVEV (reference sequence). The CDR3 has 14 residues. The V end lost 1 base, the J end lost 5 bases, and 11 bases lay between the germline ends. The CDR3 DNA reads TGTGCCAGCAGTTTATTGGAGGGGGCTGAGACCCAGTACTTC. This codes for CASSLLEGAETQYF.

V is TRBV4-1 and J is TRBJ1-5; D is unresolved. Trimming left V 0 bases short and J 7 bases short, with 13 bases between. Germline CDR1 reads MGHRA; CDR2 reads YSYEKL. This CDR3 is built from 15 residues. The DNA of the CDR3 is TGCGCCAGCAGCCAAGATGGGTATGCGGGACAGCCCCAGCATTTT. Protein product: CASSQDGYAGQPQHF.

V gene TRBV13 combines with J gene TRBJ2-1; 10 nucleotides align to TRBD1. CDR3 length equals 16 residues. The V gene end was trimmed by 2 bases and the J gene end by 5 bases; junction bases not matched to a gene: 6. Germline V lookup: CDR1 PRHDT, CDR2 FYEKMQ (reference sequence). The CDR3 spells CASSLTGTGADNEQFF. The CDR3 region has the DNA TGTGCCAGCAGCTTAACAGGGACAGGGGCGGACAATGAGCAGTTCTTC.